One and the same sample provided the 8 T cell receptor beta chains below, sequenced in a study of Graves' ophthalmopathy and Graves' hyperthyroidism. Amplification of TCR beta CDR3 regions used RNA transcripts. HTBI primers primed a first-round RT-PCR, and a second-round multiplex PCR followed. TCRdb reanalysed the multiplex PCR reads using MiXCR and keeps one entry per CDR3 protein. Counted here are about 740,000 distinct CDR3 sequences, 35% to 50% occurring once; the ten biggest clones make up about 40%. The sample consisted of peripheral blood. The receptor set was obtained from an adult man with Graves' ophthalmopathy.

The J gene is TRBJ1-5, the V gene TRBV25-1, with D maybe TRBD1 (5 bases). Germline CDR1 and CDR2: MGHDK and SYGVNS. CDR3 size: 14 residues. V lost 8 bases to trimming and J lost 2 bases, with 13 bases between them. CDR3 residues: CASVGGDGNQPQHF. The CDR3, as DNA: TGTGCCAGCGTTGGGGGGGACGGCAATCAGCCCCAGCATTTT.

CDR3 DNA sequence: TGTGCCACCAGCAGAGTACAGACCGGGGCCAACGTCCTGACTTTC. Translating gives CATSRVQTGANVLTF. The rearrangement links TRBV15 to TRBJ2-6, with D unclear. This CDR3 has 15 amino acids. CDR1 is LNHNV, CDR2 YYDKDF, per germline (reference sequence). The V and J ends lost 1 base and 4 bases respectively, with 8 bases between them. The entire variable domain, with the rest obtained from reference TRBV15 and TRBJ2-6, is as follows: DAMVIQNPRYQVTQFGKPVTLSCSQTLNHNVMYWYQQKSSQAPKLLFHYYDKDFNNEADTPDNFQSRRPNTSFCFLDIRSPGLGDTAMYLCATSRVQTGANVLTFGAGSRLTVL.

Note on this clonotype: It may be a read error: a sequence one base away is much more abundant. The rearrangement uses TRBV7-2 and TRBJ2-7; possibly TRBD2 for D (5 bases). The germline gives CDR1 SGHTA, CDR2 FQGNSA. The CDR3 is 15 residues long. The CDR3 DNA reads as TGTGCCAACAGCTTAACCGAGGGTACAGCCTACGAGCAGTACTTC. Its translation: CANSLTEGTAYEQYF.

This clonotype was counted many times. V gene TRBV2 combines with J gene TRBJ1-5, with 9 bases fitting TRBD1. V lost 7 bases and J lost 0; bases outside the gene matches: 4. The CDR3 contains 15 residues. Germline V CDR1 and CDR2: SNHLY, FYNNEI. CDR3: CASNRQGDSNQPQHF. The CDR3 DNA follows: TGTGCCAGCAATCGACAGGGGGATAGCAATCAGCCCCAGCATTTT.

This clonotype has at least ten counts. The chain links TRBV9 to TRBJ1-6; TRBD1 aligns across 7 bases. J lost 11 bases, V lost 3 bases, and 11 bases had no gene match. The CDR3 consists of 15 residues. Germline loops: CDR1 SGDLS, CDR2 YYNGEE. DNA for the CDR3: TGTGCCAGCAGCGACCGGGACAGCCGATGGGCACCCCTCCACTTT. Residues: CASSDRDSRWAPLHF. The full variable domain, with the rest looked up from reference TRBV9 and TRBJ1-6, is DSGVTQTPKHLITATGQRVTLRCSPRSGDLSVYWYQQSLDQGLQFLIQYYNGEERAKGNILERFSAQQFPDLHSELNLSSLELGDSALYFCASSDRDSRWAPLHFGNGTRLTVT.

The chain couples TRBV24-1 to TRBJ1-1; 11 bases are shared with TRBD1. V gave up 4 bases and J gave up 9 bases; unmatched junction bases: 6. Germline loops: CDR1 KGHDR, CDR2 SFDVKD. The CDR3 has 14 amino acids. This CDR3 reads CATSDPGTGGKAFF. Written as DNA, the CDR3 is TGTGCCACCAGTGACCCAGGGACAGGGGGGAAAGCTTTCTTT.

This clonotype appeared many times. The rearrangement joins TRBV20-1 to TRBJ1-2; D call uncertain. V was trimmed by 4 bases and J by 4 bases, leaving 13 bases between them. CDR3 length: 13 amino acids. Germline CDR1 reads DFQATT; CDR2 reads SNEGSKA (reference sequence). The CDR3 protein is CSATLALSYGYTF. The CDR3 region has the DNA TGCAGTGCTACCCTAGCCCTGAGCTATGGCTACACCTTC.

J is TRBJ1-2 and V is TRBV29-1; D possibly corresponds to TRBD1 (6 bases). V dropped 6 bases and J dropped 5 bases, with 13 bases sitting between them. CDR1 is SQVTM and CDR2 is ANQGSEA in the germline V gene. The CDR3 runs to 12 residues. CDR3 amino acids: CSVETGSYGYTF. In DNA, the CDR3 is TGCAGCGTGGAGACAGGATCTTATGGCTACACCTTC.